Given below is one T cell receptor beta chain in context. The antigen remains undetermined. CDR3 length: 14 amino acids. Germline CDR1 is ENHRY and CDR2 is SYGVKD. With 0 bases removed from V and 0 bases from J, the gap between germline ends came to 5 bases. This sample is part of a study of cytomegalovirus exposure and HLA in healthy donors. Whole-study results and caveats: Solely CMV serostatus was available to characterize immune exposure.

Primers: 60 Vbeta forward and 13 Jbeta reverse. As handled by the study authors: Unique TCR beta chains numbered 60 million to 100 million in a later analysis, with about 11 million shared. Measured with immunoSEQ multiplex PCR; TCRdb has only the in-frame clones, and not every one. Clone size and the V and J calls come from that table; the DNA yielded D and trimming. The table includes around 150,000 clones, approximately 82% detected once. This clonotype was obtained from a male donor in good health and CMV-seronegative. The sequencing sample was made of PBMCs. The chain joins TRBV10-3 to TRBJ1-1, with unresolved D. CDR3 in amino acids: CAISESRLNTEAFF. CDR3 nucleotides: TGTGCCATCAGTGAGTCGAGGCTGAACACTGAAGCTTTCTTT.